This TCR beta chain appears in the sequencing data of a study of shared clonotypes between healthy human individuals. Germline loops: CDR1 SEHNR, CDR2 FQNEAQ (reference sequence). Deletions cut 2 bases from V and 5 bases from J, with 9 bases between. This CDR3 region has 13 residues. Concerning this clone: No antigen is known for it.

Genomic DNA of every subset was divided equally among multiple immunoSEQ plates. Generated by immunoSEQ multiplex PCR, the TCRdb table keeps only in-frame clones and is missing some. The sample yields about 1,800,000 clones, about 95% seen once. As defined, naive CD8 cells were CD45RO-negative and positively selected for CCR7, with terminally differentiated effector memory CD45RA+ cells excluded. General observations from the study: Donors were few, which limited the genetic and exposure-history diversity represented. Clonotypes shared by all four donors outscored non-shared clonotypes in generation probability. As a rule, naive subsets had a larger estimated richness than memory subsets.

J is TRBJ1-1 and V is TRBV7-9; a possible D gene is TRBD1 (6 bases). The sequenced material came from naive CD8+ T cells sorted from blood. The TCR comes from a man between 18 and 35 years old in good health. The CDR3 nucleotides are TGTGCCAGCAGCTTACGAGGGGGGACTGAAGCTTTCTTT. Translated: CASSLRGGTEAFF.